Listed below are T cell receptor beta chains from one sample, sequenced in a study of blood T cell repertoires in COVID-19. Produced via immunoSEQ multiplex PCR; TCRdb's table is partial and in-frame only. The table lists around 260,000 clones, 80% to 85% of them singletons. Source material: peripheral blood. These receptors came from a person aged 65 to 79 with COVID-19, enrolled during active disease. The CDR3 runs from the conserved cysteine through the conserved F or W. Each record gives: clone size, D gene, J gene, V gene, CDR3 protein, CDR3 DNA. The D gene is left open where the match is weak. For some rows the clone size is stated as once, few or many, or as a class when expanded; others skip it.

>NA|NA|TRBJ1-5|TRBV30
CAWSIGGDQPQHF
TGTGCCTGGAGTATAGGAGGAGATCAGCCCCAGCATTTT
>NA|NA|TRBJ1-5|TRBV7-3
CASSLTGGGGQPQHF
TGTGCCAGCAGCTTAACTGGTGGCGGGGGTCAGCCCCAGCATTTT
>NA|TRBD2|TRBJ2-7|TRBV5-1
CASSSLLTSGETYEQYF
TGCGCCAGCAGCTCCCTACTTACTAGCGGGGAGACCTACGAGCAGTACTTC
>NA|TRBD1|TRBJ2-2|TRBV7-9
CASRSGTGGVGELFF
TGTGCCAGCAGATCCGGGACAGGGGGCGTCGGGGAGCTGTTTTTT
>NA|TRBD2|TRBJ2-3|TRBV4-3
CASSQEWTSADTQYF
TGCGCCAGCAGCCAGGAATGGACTAGTGCAGATACGCAGTATTTT
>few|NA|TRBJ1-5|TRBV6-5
CASRSSRVSNQPQHF
TGTGCCAGCAGATCCTCCAGGGTTAGCAATCAGCCCCAGCATTTT
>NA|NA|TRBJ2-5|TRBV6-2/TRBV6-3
CASSLLGETQYF
TGTGCCAGCAGTCTCCTAGGAGAGACCCAGTACTTC
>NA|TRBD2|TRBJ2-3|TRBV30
CAWSVPGLAGFTDTQYF
TGTGCCTGGAGCGTACCGGGACTAGCGGGATTCACAGATACGCAGTATTTT
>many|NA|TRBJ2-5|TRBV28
CASSETRTGETQYF
TGTGCCAGCAGTGAGACTAGGACGGGGGAGACCCAGTACTTC
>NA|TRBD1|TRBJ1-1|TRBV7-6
CASRGTGVRDDTEAFF
TGTGCCAGCAGGGGGACAGGGGTTCGAGATGACACTGAAGCTTTCTTT
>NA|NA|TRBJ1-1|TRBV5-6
CASSAGRENTEAFF
TGTGCCAGCAGCGCTGGACGGGAGAACACTGAAGCTTTCTTT
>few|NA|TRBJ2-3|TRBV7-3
CGTGDSTDTQYF
TGTGGCACGGGGGATAGCACAGATACGCAGTATTTT
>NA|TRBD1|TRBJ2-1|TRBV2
CASSEEAGTGLMNEQFF
TGTGCCAGCAGTGAAGAGGCCGGGACAGGGTTAATGAATGAGCAGTTCTTC
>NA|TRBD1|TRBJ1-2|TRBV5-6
CASSFRTGVDHGYTF
TGTGCCAGCAGCTTTCGGACAGGGGTAGACCATGGCTACACCTTC
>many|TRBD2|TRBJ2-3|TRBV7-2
CASSSHLAGVADTQYF
TGTGCCAGCAGCTCGCACTTAGCGGGAGTGGCAGATACGCAGTATTTT
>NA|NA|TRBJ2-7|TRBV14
CASSQAGVGSYEQYF
TGTGCCAGCAGCCAAGCAGGGGTCGGGTCCTACGAGCAGTACTTC
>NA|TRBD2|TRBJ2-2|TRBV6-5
CASSSRTSGIYRELFF
TGTGCCAGCAGTTCTAGGACTAGCGGGATTTACCGGGAGCTGTTTTTT
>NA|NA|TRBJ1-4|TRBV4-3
CASSQEVSGLGTNEKLFF
TGCGCCAGCAGCCAAGAGGTATCAGGGTTAGGTACTAATGAAAAACTGTTTTTT
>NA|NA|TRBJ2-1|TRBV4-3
CASSQEVVGGSANNEQFF
TGCGCCAGCAGCCAAGAGGTAGTAGGAGGGTCGGCCAACAATGAGCAGTTCTTC
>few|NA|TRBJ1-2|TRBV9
CASSVAAQGKSYTF
TGTGCCAGCAGCGTAGCGGCCCAGGGGAAAAGCTACACCTTC
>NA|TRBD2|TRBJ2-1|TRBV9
CASSRSGGGYNEQFF
TGTGCCAGCAGTCGTAGCGGGGGAGGCTACAATGAGCAGTTCTTC
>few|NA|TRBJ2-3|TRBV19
CASSWTVTDTQYF
TGTGCCAGTAGTTGGACAGTCACAGATACGCAGTATTTT
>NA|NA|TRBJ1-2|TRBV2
CASSALVRTEYGYTF
TGTGCCAGCAGTGCCCTCGTTCGGACAGAATATGGCTACACCTTC
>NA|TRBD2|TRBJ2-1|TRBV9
CASSVFGTLRERGNEQFF
TGTGCCAGCAGCGTATTTGGTACGTTGCGGGAGCGTGGCAATGAGCAGTTCTTC
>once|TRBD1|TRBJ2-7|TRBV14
CASSQGRTGGYEQYF
TGTGCCAGCAGCCAAGGTAGAACAGGGGGCTACGAGCAGTACTTC